The text below deals with one T cell receptor beta chain. Its antigen remains unknown. The sample belongs to a study of CD8+CD57+ T cells in acquired aplastic anemia. In the study overall: CD4+ and CD8+ cells, once sorted, gave DNA averaging about 3 ug.

Study-wide results and limits: Between the patient and control groups, CD8+ Simpson's diversity did not differ significantly.

The TCR beta profiling, which covered VDJ combination and CDR3 sequence, was carried out using genomic DNA as the template. MiXCR, applied by TCRdb to the reads, yields one record per CDR3 protein. The sample shows roughly 160,000 distinct CDR3 sequences, under 55% of them seen only once. An expansion of CD8+CD57+ cells by flow cytometry had been shown in patients chosen for sequencing. Germline-derived CDR1 and CDR2 are KGHDR and SFDVKD. V was cut by 7 bases and J by 5 bases, with 17 bases left in between. The CDR3 extends over 15 amino acids. The origin of this receptor is a human donor with aplastic anemia. The sample comprised sorted CD4+, CD8+, or CD8+CD57+ T cells (not recorded which) from PBMCs. The chain links TRBV24-1 to TRBJ2-1; perhaps TRBD1 as D (5 bases). In nucleotides, the CDR3 is TGTGCCACCAGCTCGGTATTTGGCAGGGACAATGAGCAGTTCTTC. Its translation: CATSSVFGRDNEQFF.